This T cell receptor beta chain came from a study of cytomegalovirus exposure and HLA in healthy donors (dated by TCRdb to the late 2010s). For the wider study: In an earlier analysis of 587 of the donors, roughly 300 Gb of sequence data and some 120 million unique TCR beta sequences from about 180 million T cells were reported. An early release that covered around 590 HLA-typed donors contained approximately 290 gigabases of sequencing data and about 84 million unique TCR sequences. The genetic ancestry cluster associated with self-reported Caucasian donors included roughly four fifths of the roughly 400 genotyped donors. The study aimed to test whether signatures of past pathogen exposure could be identified by cataloging public T cell receptors. The study profiled the T cell repertoires of hundreds of subjects by immunosequencing and related them to cytomegalovirus serostatus. In addition to the first cohort of 666 subjects, a separate validation cohort of approximately 130 different subjects was used. To predict cytomegalovirus infection status, the study combined high-throughput TCR immunosequencing, statistical association of individual TCRs with disease status, and machine learning. In a later analysis, previously published TCR beta repertoires from about 640 donors were re-analyzed and high-resolution HLA genotyping was added so that TCR occurrence patterns could be studied. The later analysis used no new phenotypic data to find candidate immune exposures, relying instead on TCR beta sequences and their occurrence across donors. In an earlier analysis of around 540 of the donors, high-throughput TCR beta sequencing was used to judge whether each TCR beta V gene segment behaved as functional or pseudogenic. Donor age, sex, ethnicity and CMV serostatus were compiled alongside the repertoire data. A later genetic analysis used genome-wide SNP genotypes for about 65% of the roughly 700 donors, treating that subset as a discovery cohort. Every repertoire in the discovery cohort had been generated on one and the same sequencing platform. HLA typing covered class I and class II loci at four-digit resolution. Typing coverage differed by locus: A, B, C, DRB1 and DQB1 were typed in about 620-630 donors, DQA1 in about 500, DPA1 in approximately 600, and DPB1 in 472. Roughly 5 DR-DQ haplotypes were handled as single units for association and clustering, since linkage in the cohort was strong. On average, approximately 250,000 unique TCR beta nucleotide sequences were sequenced per donor among several hundred genotyped donors of the cohort, with 15% to 20% of those sequences being non-productive. The study at large found these results: At a false discovery rate of 0.05, a later analysis linked some 18,000 TCR beta sequences to specific HLA alleles. Because the 87-base-pair reads could not distinguish some IMGT-functional V segments, including TRBV6-2 and TRBV6-3, those segments were excluded. When HLA alleles, especially DR and DQ, strongly co-occurred, TCR associations were difficult to assign to individual alleles. In both the original and validation cohorts, the classifier was reported to diagnose cytomegalovirus status with high specificity and sensitivity. In vitro tests confirmed that a few of the cytomegalovirus-associated TCR beta chains recognize cytomegalovirus antigens. The only immune exposure information available for the cohort was CMV serostatus. This cohort had only TCR beta chains sequenced, and the lack of alpha or paired-chain data limited which features could be detected. The study gave a list of 150 to 200 TCR beta chains associated with cytomegalovirus. A further reported finding was that TCR beta sequences accurately predicted the HLA-A and HLA-B alleles for most subjects in the first cohort. It was suggested by the authors that the approach could potentially be generalized to other disease states and immunological phenotypes. Roughly uniform sequencing depth across donors was assumed in presence/absence analyses, although this assumption may not hold. The sequencing pipeline was judged likely to have produced a cluster of highly shared sequence variants as a technical artifact. In an earlier analysis of some 500 of the donors, most TCR beta V segments appeared in productive rearrangements about 90% or about 30% of the time, broadly matching IMGT annotations. Most TCR sequences were seen in very few donors, while some public TCRs were found in many individuals. In a later genetic analysis, fewer N-insertions in productive TCRs were reported among donors in an Asian-associated ancestry cluster than the approximately 710-donor mean. In a later analysis, HLA-associated TCR beta chains were found to be more clonally expanded and to have lower generation probabilities than equally common non-associated chains. Correlated functional status among segregating V segments might be attributable to linkage disequilibrium, but an unknown experimental factor could not be ruled out. Because HLA typing was missing for some donors at each locus, association tests included only the typed subset. In a later analysis, most CMV-associated TCR beta chains were found to appear HLA-restricted, with HLA associations seemingly driven largely by CMV exposure. Seventeen rarely observed V segments, including chromosome 9 orphons, were excluded from the earlier analysis of approximately 500 of the donors because counts were too low. In a later analysis, the rate of TCR association differed among HLA loci, with DRB1 alleles having the most associated TCRs and HLA-C alleles having the fewest. According to a later analysis, parvovirus B19, influenza, CMV and Epstein-Barr virus appeared linked to several top co-occurrence clusters. An association between a missense DCLRE1C variant and V-gene and J-gene trimming of TCR beta chains was found in a later genetic analysis and replicated in an independent cohort.

With regard to this clone: Its antigen is currently not known. The record has no base qualities; no much larger clone is one base away.

The trim is 2 bases for V and 6 bases for J, with a gap of 8 bases between the germline ends. Spanning cysteine to phenylalanine, the CDR3 consists of 13 amino acids. The only DNA kept is the CDR3, 39 bases in frame from the first base. CDR1 and CDR2, per the germline V gene (reference sequence), are WNHNN and SYGVQD. Libraries were built with the immunoSEQ multiplex PCR assay. For the multiplex PCR, a mixture combining 60 forward primers for TCR Vbeta segments and 13 reverse primers for TCR Jbeta segments was used. The CDR3 region of rearranged TCR beta genes was amplified from genomic DNA by a multiplex PCR assay. The amplified TCR beta libraries were sequenced on the Illumina HiSeq System as 87-base-pair reads. On the study's bioinformatics: A later analysis tallied approximately 87 million unique TCR beta chains across the 600 to 700 repertoires, and 10 million to 11 million of those chains were shared by two or more donors. Raw reads were error-corrected and collapsed into unique sequences by a nearest-neighbor algorithm in which closely related sequences were merged to remove PCR and sequencing errors. V, D and J gene segments were assigned by aligning CDR3 sequences to IMGT reference sequences. For a sequence to be retained, at least a six-nucleotide match to both a V gene segment and a J gene segment was required. Rearrangements were classified as productive when the CDR3 lacked stop codons and remained in frame with V and J, and all other rearrangements were classified as non-productive. Following IMGT convention, CDR3 was defined as the stretch from the second conserved V-encoded cysteine up to the conserved J-encoded phenylalanine. The earlier analysis of a few hundred of the donors excluded any sequence lacking an unambiguous match to a single V gene segment. An earlier analysis of approximately 590 of the donors classified V segments as functional when productive rearrangements were above 56.7% and as segregating when the standard deviation between donors was above 5%. A statistical classification framework was built to diagnose cytomegalovirus status from the catalog of TCR beta chain sequences. A later analysis assigned V and J genes by comparing TCR nucleotide sequences with IMGT/GENE-DB human TR gene sequences. In a later analysis, CDR3 sequences and most-parsimonious VDJ recombination scenarios were assigned using the TCRdist pipeline. A later analysis defined each TCR beta chain by its CDR3 amino acid sequence plus V-gene family, and excluded reads lacking a unique V-gene family. A later analysis removed roughly 590 highly shared, low-generation-probability nucleotide sequences to deal with suspected cross-contamination and a sequencing artifact. In a later analysis, a clonal expansion index was calculated for each public chain from normalized within-repertoire ranks of inferred template counts. In a later analysis, generation probabilities were computed using a VDJ recombination model fitted to out-of-frame rearrangements, and the results were checked against IGoR. A later analysis scored TCR-TCR, TCR-HLA and TCR-CMV co-occurrence with hypergeometric tests, applying a repertoire-size bias correction to TCR pairs. A later analysis estimated false discovery rates by permuting HLA or CMV assignments 20 times. In a later analysis, co-occurring TCRs were grouped using DBSCAN, with TCRdist sequence similarity added in when clustering inside HLA-allele-positive subsets. For co-occurrence clustering, repertoires with fewer than 30,000 or more than 120,000 public chains were excluded, along with five or six repertoires with anomalous nucleotide sharing. TCRdb took over this immuneACCESS table, retaining in-frame rearrangements with V and J assigned. Such tables are incomplete; in checked studies, under half of the missing clones stem from an unresolved V gene, and the remainder is unexplained. V, J and clone size are taken as reported in that table, and D and trimming were inferred from the DNA itself. The sample table contains 150,000 to 200,000 clones; only one count was recorded for around 81% of them. The ten most abundant clones make up about 1.9% of the sample.

The cohort was made up of around 720 healthy bone marrow donors. At the time of sampling, every cohort member was nominally healthy, though immune exposures that went unrecorded were likely present. The donor was CMV seronegative and belonged to the group of 320 or so seronegative cohort members. A peripheral blood sample was collected from each donor, and TCR beta sequencing was performed on peripheral blood mononuclear cells. The Qiagen DNeasy Blood Extraction Kit was used to extract genomic DNA from the blood cell samples. The TCR originated in a man aged 30 to 39 in good health and CMV-seronegative. Recombination connected TRBV10-1 to TRBJ2-1, with the D gene not clear enough to name. The specimen was PBMCs. The bases are TGCGCCAGCAGTGAGGCCGGGTTCAATGAGCAGTTCTTC. Translated, it gives CASSEAGFNEQFF.